This T cell receptor beta chain is from a study of shared clonotypes between healthy human individuals. Study-level information: CD4 naive cells filled three plates per donor, CD4 memory three, CD8 naive two and CD8 memory one. General observations from the study: The naive CD4 repertoires of several donors were compared, and approximately 5% of clonotypes were shared.

Details on this clone: Its antigen remains unidentified.

The table came from immunoSEQ multiplex PCR; TCRdb's copy has only in-frame clones and leaves some out. Of a few million clones listed, 85% to 95% are singletons. All of the donors resided in Nashville, Tennessee, and each was a Caucasian adult. From CD4+ cells came CD45RA+ naive and CD45RA-negative memory subsets. The source of this sequence is a man younger than 30 in good health. Some clones in this sample may be carry-over from other donors' samples. Material for sequencing was naive CD4+ T cells from PBMCs. Specified subset: CD45RA+ positively selected.

CDR3 in DNA: TGTGCCAGCAGCCAATCGTGGAAGGTACGGTCCGAGCAGTACTTC. This translates into CASSQSWKVRSEQYF. The chain couples TRBV16 to TRBJ2-7, with unresolved D. Trimming shortened V by 0 bases and J by 6 bases, and 15 bases separated the two germline ends. The CDR3 contains 15 residues. Per germline, CDR1 KGHSY and CDR2 FQNENV. The full variable domain, completed using reference TRBV16 and TRBJ2-7, is GEEVAQTPKHLVRGEGQKAKLYCAPIKGHSYVFWYQQVLKNEFKFLISFQNENVFDETGMPKERFSAKCLPNSPCSLEIQATKLEDSAVYFCASSQSWKVRSEQYFGPGTRLTVT.